This T cell receptor (beta chain) was captured by sequencing in a study of blood T cell repertoires in COVID-19. Study-level background: The analysed material was cDNA or gDNA that came from T cells, B-cell-depleted T cells, or PBMCs.

This CDR3 is 13 amino acids long. J lost 4 bases, V lost 7 bases, and 3 bases had no gene match. The method was immunoSEQ multiplex PCR; TCRdb's version includes in-frame clones alone and lacks a portion of them. This sample has some 150,000 clones, with around 80% found just once. Input material: peripheral blood. The chain combines TRBV12-3 or TRBV12-4 with TRBJ1-3; 8 bases align to TRBD1. The receptor was isolated from a woman in her forties or fifties with acute or convalescent COVID-19. For the CDR3, the DNA is TGTGCCAGCATCGGGACAGGAGGAAACACCATATATTTT. This sequence encodes CASIGTGGNTIYF.